The clone carrying this T cell receptor beta chain was seen a handful of times. Its specificity is not known. The data stem from a study of CD8 T cells in ankylosing spondylitis. Whole-study findings and limits: Reportedly, matched ankylosing spondylitis synovial fluid was significantly enriched for disease-linked clones. Disease-linked clones displayed a CD8+ phenotype and appeared relatively rarely in peripheral blood. Some motif variants had been reported before (in reactive arthritis synovial fluid and blood).

5'-RACE, quantitative and with molecular barcodes, yielded the TCR beta libraries. TCRdb analysed the 5' RACE reads with MiXCR anew, one entry per CDR3 protein. The sample consists of tens of thousands of distinct CDR3 sequences, 16% of them appearing once. Germline assignment: CDR1 SEHNR and CDR2 FQNEAQ (reference sequence). There are 14 residues in the CDR3. Trimming pared 2 bases from V and 8 bases from J, leaving 15 bases between. V and J are TRBV7-9 and TRBJ1-2; a possible D gene is TRBD1 (6 bases). Sequenced sample: blood. The clonotype comes from a male donor with ankylosing spondylitis or in good health (not recorded which). The CDR3 reads CASSLPRGSEGYTF. The CDR3 coding sequence is TGTGCCAGCAGCTTACCAAGGGGGTCGGAAGGCTACACCTTC. Drawing the rest from reference TRBV7-9 and TRBJ1-2, the complete variable domain is DTGVSQNPRHKITKRGQNVTFRCDPISEHNRLYWYRQTLGQGPEFLTYFQNEAQLEKSRLLSDRFSAERPKGSFSTLEIQRTEQGDSAMYLCASSLPRGSEGYTFGSGTRLTVV.